One TCR beta chain is described in this entry. The data were taken from a study of blood T cell repertoires in COVID-19. The table came from immunoSEQ multiplex PCR; TCRdb's copy has only in-frame clones and leaves some out. This table holds under 85,000 clones, roughly 81% found once. CDR1 KGHSH and CDR2 LQKENI come from the germline V gene. This CDR3 contains 17 residues. V dropped 3 bases and J dropped 1; count of bases not matched to a gene: 7. The sequenced sample was peripheral blood. The rearrangement links TRBV18 to TRBJ2-1, with 9 bases aligning to TRBD2. The origin of this receptor is an elderly man with acute or convalescent COVID-19. The CDR3 is CASSPVSGGWSYNEQFF. In DNA, the CDR3 is TGTGCCAGCTCACCCGTTAGCGGGGGCTGGTCCTACAATGAGCAGTTCTTC.